This T cell receptor (beta chain) emerged from a study of regulatory T cells in long-lasting Graves disease. CDR3-region Arm-PCR and iRepertoire HTBI primers produced the TCR beta libraries. In TCRdb, the multiplex PCR reads were re-called with MiXCR into one record per CDR3 protein. The data show a few hundred thousand distinct CDR3 sequences, with around 22% seen just once and about a quarter held by the top ten. Germline loops: CDR1 MDHEN, CDR2 SYDVKM. The CDR3 extends over 15 amino acids. Trimming removed 5 bases from V and 3 bases from J, with 16 bases in between. This sample's time point: persistent/refractory GD, antithyroid drugs over 5 years with positive TRAb. Researchers made the TCR library from RNA that was extracted from PBMCs.

The chain employs TRBV28 and TRBJ2-5; TRBD1 is a possible D gene (5 bases). Here the sequenced sample was peripheral blood mononuclear cells (PBMCs), taken when the disease was refractory, from a patient treated with antithyroid drugs. The clonotype originates from a female donor with Graves disease. The CDR3 sequence is CASSPGNRQKETQYF. Here the CDR3 DNA reads TGTGCCAGCAGTCCCGGAAATAGACAGAAAGAGACCCAGTACTTC.